These 15 T cell receptor beta chains were all obtained from the same sample, sequenced in a study of T cells in Graves' hyperthyroidism and ophthalmopathy. Authors of the study amplified TCR beta CDR3 regions from RNA transcripts. TCR CDR3 regions were first amplified by RT-PCR with HTBI primers. TCRdb re-called the multiplex PCR reads with MiXCR, one entry per CDR3 protein. The sample includes about 550,000 distinct CDR3 sequences, around 21% of them seen just once. The sample comprised blood. Source of these receptors: a man aged 18 to 29 with Graves' hyperthyroidism.

This clonotype was found many times. This chain connects TRBV12-3 or TRBV12-4 to TRBJ1-2, with D uncertain. CDR3 size: 13 residues. V was clipped by 3 bases and J by 8 bases, with 13 bases between them. The CDR3 here is CASSLGPLGGYTF. The CDR3 DNA reads TGTGCCAGCAGTTTGGGCCCGTTGGGCGGCTACACCTTC.

This clonotype was seen repeatedly, ten times or more. The chain joins TRBV5-1 to TRBJ1-1; a possible D gene is TRBD1 (5 bases). The CDR3 runs to 13 residues. CDR1 is SGHRS and CDR2 is YFSETQ in the germline V gene. Trimming shortened V by 2 bases and J by 7 bases, and 12 bases separated the two germline ends. The CDR3 loop is CASSFGAANEAFF. CDR3 DNA sequence: TGCGCCAGCAGCTTCGGGGCAGCTAATGAAGCTTTCTTT.

The V call is TRBV6-2 or TRBV6-3, the J call TRBJ1-1; no firm D call. CDR3 length equals 16 residues. The germline V and J ends were trimmed by 0 bases and 0 bases, with 11 bases remaining between them. The germline V gene encodes CDR1 MNHEY and CDR2 SVGEGT. The CDR3 protein is CASSYSRLLMNTEAFF. DNA of the CDR3: TGTGCCAGCAGTTACTCCCGACTCCTCATGAACACTGAAGCTTTCTTT.

The CDR3 is CASSYSSRVVVQPQHF. For the CDR3, the DNA is TGTGCCAGCAGTTACTCGAGCAGGGTGGTGGTCCAGCCCCAGCATTTT. The chain has TRBV6-5 and TRBJ1-5, with D tentatively TRBD1 (5 bases). Germline V gene data show CDR1 as MNHEY and CDR2 as SVGAGI. The CDR3 sequence is 16 residues long. V lost 0 bases and J lost 7, with 16 bases in between.

A few counts support this clonotype. CDR3 amino acids: CASSYSYRGYEQYF. CDR3 in DNA: TGTGCCAGCAGTTACTCGTACAGGGGGTACGAGCAGTACTTC. This rearrangement joins TRBV6-5 to TRBJ2-7, with 8 bases lining up with TRBD1. This CDR3 region has 14 residues. Looked up from germline, CDR1 is MNHEY and CDR2 is SVGAGI. The V gene end was trimmed by 0 bases and the J gene end by 4 bases; junction bases not matched to a gene: 2.

This clonotype was counted only a few times. The CDR3 sequence is CAWTEGGETQYF. As DNA, the CDR3 is TGTGCCTGGACCGAGGGGGGAGAGACCCAGTACTTC. The chain is built from TRBV30 and TRBJ2-5, with D perhaps given as TRBD1 or TRBD2 (6 bases each). The CDR3 length is 12 residues. V lost 4 bases to trimming and J lost 4 bases, with 10 bases between them. The germline V gene encodes CDR1 GTSNPN and CDR2 SVGIG (reference sequence).

Of note for this clonotype: Lacking the conserved final phenylalanine or tryptophan, this CDR3 likely reflects a read error. J is TRBJ1-1 and V is TRBV29-1; 10 positions agree with TRBD1. CDR1 SQVTM and CDR2 ANQGSEA come from the germline V gene. Germline trimming cut 2 bases from V and 5 bases from J; bases unmatched to any gene: 8. This CDR3 is 15 amino acids long. The CDR3 DNA sequence: TGCAGCGTTGAACCGGGACAGGGGATGAGGACTGAAGCTTTCGTT. The encoded protein is CSVEPGQGMRTEAFV.

This clonotype was seen a few times. CDR3 DNA sequence: TGTGCCAGCAGTGTTATTTACCGCTACACCTTC. Protein: CASSVIYRYTF. J is TRBJ1-2 and V is TRBV6-1; D unresolved. CDR1 and CDR2 (germline): MNHNS, SASEGT. The CDR3 totals 11 residues. Trimming left V 4 bases short and J 9 bases short, with 9 bases between.

Ten or more counts support this clonotype. The V gene is TRBV6-5, the J gene TRBJ2-2; D possibly matches TRBD1 or TRBD2 (5 bases each). Trimming left V 2 bases short and J 5 bases short, with 9 bases between. This CDR3 comprises 14 residues. CDR1 and CDR2 (germline): MNHEY, SVGAGI. CDR3 sequence: CASSYPGPTGELFF. CDR3 DNA: TGTGCCAGCAGTTACCCGGGACCGACCGGGGAGCTGTTTTTT.

The table lists this clonotype with many counts. The chain combines TRBV2 with TRBJ1-1, with D unclear. This CDR3 spans 13 amino acids. CDR1 and CDR2 from the germline V gene are SNHLY and FYNNEI. V was trimmed by 7 bases and J by 5 bases, leaving 14 bases between them. The CDR3: CASKGIGITEAFF. The DNA of the CDR3 is TGTGCCAGCAAAGGGATTGGTATTACTGAAGCTTTCTTT. Together with reference TRBV2 and TRBJ1-1, the CDR3 gives the full variable domain: EPEVTQTPSHQVTQMGQEVILRCVPISNHLYFYWYRQILGQKVEFLVSFYNNEISEKSEIFDDQFSVERPDGSNFTLKIRSTKLEDSAMYFCASKGIGITEAFFGQGTRLTVV.

This clonotype was detected many times. The rearrangement uses TRBV3-1 and TRBJ1-1; 8 nucleotides line up with TRBD1. This CDR3 contains 15 residues. Trimming took 3 bases from V and 1 from J; bases not matched to a gene: 4. Germline V CDR1 and CDR2: LGHDT, YNNKEL (reference sequence). CDR3 nucleotides: TGTGCCAGCAGCCATATGGACAGGGCGAACACTGAAGCTTTCTTT. Translation: CASSHMDRANTEAFF.

This clonotype has ten or more counts. V usage is TRBV12-3 or TRBV12-4 and J usage is TRBJ1-5; the match to TRBD1 covers 9 bases. The CDR3 covers 13 residues. V was clipped by 6 bases and J by 7 bases; unmatched bases: 4. The CDR3 DNA reads TGTGCCAGCAGACAGGGGGCTGGGCAGCCCCAGCATTTT. It specifies CASRQGAGQPQHF.

This clonotype has only a few counts. This sequence joins TRBV11-2 and TRBJ2-7, with TRBD2 identical over 7 bases. The V gene's germline CDR1 is SGHAT and CDR2 FQNNGV. The CDR3 has 14 amino acids. V dropped 5 bases and J dropped 3; count of bases not matched to a gene: 7. The CDR3 DNA follows: TGTGCCAGCAGCCCCCGGGGAGGGCGCTACGAGCAGTACTTC. This translates into CASSPRGGRYEQYF.

This clonotype showed up many times. This chain joins TRBV12-3 or TRBV12-4 and TRBJ1-2, with D unresolved. CDR3 length: 14 amino acids. V lost 6 bases, J lost 1 base, and 12 bases lay in between. CDR3 in DNA: TGTGCCAGCAGCCCGGGAGGGATTAACTATGGCTACACCTTC. Residues: CASSPGGINYGYTF.

V and J are TRBV28 and TRBJ2-2; possible D gene TRBD2, 5 bases. Germline-derived CDR1 and CDR2 are MDHEN and SYDVKM. There are 15 residues in the CDR3. Trimming removed 5 bases at V and 3 bases at J, with 13 bases between. The CDR3 protein is CASSVPGTDTGELFF. The CDR3 nucleotides are TGTGCCAGCAGTGTACCGGGAACGGACACCGGGGAGCTGTTTTTT. The whole variable domain, filled in from reference TRBV28 and TRBJ2-2, reads DVKVTQSSRYLVKRTGEKVFLECVQDMDHENMFWYRQDPGLGLRLIYFSYDVKMKEKGDIPEGYSVSREKKERFSLILESASTNQTSMYLCASSVPGTDTGELFFGEGSRLTVL.